This T cell receptor beta chain was profiled in a study of blood T cell repertoires in COVID-19. Study-level information: Nucleic acid was either cDNA or gDNA, and it came from T cells, B-cell-depleted T cells, or PBMCs.

TCRdb keeps only in-frame clones here, not all; method: immunoSEQ multiplex PCR. The sample lists 300,000 to 350,000 clones; roughly 88% were seen once. The trim removed 1 base at V and 6 bases at J, leaving 11 bases unmatched. The CDR3 loop spans 17 amino acids. Germline-derived CDR1 and CDR2 are SGHTA and FQGNSA. Cohorts were assigned according to the clinical history that participants reported. This receptor was taken from a man younger than 45 who had recovered from COVID-19. Sequencing was done on a sample of PBMCs or T cells enriched from blood (not recorded which). The chain is built from TRBV7-2 and TRBJ2-2; 7 nucleotides agree with TRBD1. The CDR3 DNA is TGTGCCAGCAGCTTAGGACCGGGACAGTCAAGTTCCGGGGAGCTGTTTTTT. Protein sequence: CASSLGPGQSSSGELFF.